The TCR beta chain described here comes from a study of blood T cell repertoires in COVID-19. This clone was recorded only once. In the authors' workflow: Scientists estimated how many nucleated cells there were by amplifying reference gene primers. TCRdb's copy holds only in-frame clones and misses some; the assay was immunoSEQ multiplex PCR. V, J and clone size are taken as reported in that table, and D and trimming were inferred from the DNA itself. The table has about 170,000 clones, roughly 84% seen once. This receptor was taken from a woman of 80 years or more with active or convalescent COVID-19. The source material was peripheral blood.

Here the CDR3 reads CASSGRDRGDGYTF. CDR3 sequence (DNA): TGTGCCAGCAGCGGCCGGGACAGGGGAGATGGCTACACCTTC. The chain links TRBV7-9 to TRBJ1-2, with 10 bases identical to TRBD1. The CDR3 length is 14 residues. V shed 5 bases and J 6 bases; nucleotides not matched to a gene: 6. Germline lookup yields CDR1 SEHNR and CDR2 FQNEAQ (reference sequence).